This record covers a single T cell receptor (beta chain). This sample was included in a study of blood T cell repertoires in COVID-19. In the study overall: Some COVID-19 samples were acute and others convalescent; all came from the United States, Italy and Spain. Nucleic acid was either cDNA or gDNA, and it came from T cells, B-cell-depleted T cells, or PBMCs.

The CDR3 is 19 residues long. The V segment lost 0 bases and the J segment 0 bases; nucleotides outside the gene matches: 11. Germline V CDR1 and CDR2: LGHNA, YNFKEQ. Per the authors' pipeline: Researchers report that nucleated cell counts were estimated from reference gene primer amplification. Method: immunoSEQ multiplex PCR; TCRdb's copy keeps in-frame clones and lacks some. The DNA gave D and trimming, while V, J and clone size come from that table. This sample yields about 33,000 clones, of which approximately 83% are seen a single time; 5% to 6.5% belongs to the top ten. Sample: peripheral blood. This TCR came from a woman older than 75 with active or convalescent COVID-19. This chain connects TRBV4-2 to TRBJ2-3, with 8 bases fitting TRBD2. The CDR3 nucleotides are TGTGCCAGCAGCCAAGAACTTGCGGGGGGTCGGGGGAGCACAGATACGCAGTATTTT. Translated: CASSQELAGGRGSTDTQYF.